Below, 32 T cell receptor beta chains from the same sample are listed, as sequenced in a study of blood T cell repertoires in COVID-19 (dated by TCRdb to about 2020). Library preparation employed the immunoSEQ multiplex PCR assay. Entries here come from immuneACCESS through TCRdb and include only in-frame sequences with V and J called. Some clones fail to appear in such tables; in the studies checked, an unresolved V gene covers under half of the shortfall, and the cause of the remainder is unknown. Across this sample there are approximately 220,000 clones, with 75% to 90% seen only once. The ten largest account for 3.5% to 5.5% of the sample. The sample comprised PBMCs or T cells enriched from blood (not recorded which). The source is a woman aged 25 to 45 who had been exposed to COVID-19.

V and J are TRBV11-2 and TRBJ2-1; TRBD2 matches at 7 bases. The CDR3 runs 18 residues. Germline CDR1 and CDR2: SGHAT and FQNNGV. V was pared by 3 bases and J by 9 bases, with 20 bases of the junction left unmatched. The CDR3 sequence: CASSFTTAGVGLRVEQFF. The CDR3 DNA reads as TGTGCCAGCAGCTTCACAACCGCGGGGGTTGGTCTCCGGGTTGAGCAGTTCTTC.

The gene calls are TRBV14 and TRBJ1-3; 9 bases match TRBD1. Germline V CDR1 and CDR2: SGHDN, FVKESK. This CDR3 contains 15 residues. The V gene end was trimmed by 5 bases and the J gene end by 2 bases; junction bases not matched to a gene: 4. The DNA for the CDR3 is TGTGCCAGCAGCACAAGACAGGGGGCTGGAAACACCATATATTTT. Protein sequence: CASSTRQGAGNTIYF.

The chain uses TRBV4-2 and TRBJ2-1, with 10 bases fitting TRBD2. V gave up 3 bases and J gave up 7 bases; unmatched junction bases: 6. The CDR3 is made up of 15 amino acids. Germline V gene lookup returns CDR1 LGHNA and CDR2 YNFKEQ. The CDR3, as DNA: TGTGCCAGCAGCCAGGAAGCGGGGGGGCGGAATGAGCAGTTCTTC. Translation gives CASSQEAGGRNEQFF.

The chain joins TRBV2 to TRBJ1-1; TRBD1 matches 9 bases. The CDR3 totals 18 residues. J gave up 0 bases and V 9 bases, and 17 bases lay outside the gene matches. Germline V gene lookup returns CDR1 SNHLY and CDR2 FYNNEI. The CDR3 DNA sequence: TGTGCCAGGCCGACGGAACAGGGGGCAGTGCTAATGAACACTGAAGCTTTCTTT. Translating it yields CARPTEQGAVLMNTEAFF. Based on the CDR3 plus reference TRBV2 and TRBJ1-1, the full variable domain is EPEVTQTPSHQVTQMGQEVILRCVPISNHLYFYWYRQILGQKVEFLVSFYNNEISEKSEIFDDQFSVERPDGSNFTLKIRSTKLEDSAMYFCARPTEQGAVLMNTEAFFGQGTRLTVV.

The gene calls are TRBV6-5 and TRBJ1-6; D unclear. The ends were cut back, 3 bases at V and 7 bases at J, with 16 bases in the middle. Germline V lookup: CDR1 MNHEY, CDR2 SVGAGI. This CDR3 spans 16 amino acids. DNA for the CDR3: TGTGCCAGCAGTTATACGTTAACAGAAAGAAATTCACCCCTCCACTTT. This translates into CASSYTLTERNSPLHF.

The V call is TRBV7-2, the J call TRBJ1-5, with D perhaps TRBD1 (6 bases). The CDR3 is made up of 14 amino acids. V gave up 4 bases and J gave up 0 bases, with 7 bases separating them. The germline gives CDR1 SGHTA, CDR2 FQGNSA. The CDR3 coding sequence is TGTGCCAGCAGCTGGGACAATAGCAATCAGCCCCAGCATTTT. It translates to CASSWDNSNQPQHF. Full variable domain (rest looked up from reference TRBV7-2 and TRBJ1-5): GAGVSQSPSNKVTEKGKDVELRCDPISGHTALYWYRQSLGQGLEFLIYFQGNSAPDKSGLPSDRFSAERTGGSVSTLTIQRTQQEDSAVYLCASSWDNSNQPQHFGDGTRLSIL.

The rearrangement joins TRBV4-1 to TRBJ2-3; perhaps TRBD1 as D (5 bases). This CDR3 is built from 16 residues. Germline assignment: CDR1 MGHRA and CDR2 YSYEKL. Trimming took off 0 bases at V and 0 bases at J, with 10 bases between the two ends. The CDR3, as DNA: TGCGCCAGCAGCCAAGATGGTGGGGCTAGCACAGATACGCAGTATTTT. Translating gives CASSQDGGASTDTQYF.

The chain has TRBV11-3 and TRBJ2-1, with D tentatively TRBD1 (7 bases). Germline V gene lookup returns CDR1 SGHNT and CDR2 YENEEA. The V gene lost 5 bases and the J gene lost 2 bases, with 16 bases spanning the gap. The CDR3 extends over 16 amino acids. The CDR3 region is CASSPRSGGPYNEQFF. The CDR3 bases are TGTGCCAGCAGCCCAAGGTCAGGGGGGCCCTACAATGAGCAGTTCTTC.

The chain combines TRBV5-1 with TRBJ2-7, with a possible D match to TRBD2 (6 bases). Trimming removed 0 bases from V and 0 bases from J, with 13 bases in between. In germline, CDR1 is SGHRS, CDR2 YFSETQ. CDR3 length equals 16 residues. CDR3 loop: CASSLDGTESSYEQYF. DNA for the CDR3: TGCGCCAGCAGCTTGGACGGGACTGAAAGCTCCTACGAGCAGTACTTC.

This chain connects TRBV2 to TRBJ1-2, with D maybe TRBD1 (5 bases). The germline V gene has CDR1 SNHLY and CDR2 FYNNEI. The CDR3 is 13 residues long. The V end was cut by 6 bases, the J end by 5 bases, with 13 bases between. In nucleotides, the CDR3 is TGTGCCAGCAGCCAGGGTGTTGAGTATGGCTACACCTTC. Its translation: CASSQGVEYGYTF.

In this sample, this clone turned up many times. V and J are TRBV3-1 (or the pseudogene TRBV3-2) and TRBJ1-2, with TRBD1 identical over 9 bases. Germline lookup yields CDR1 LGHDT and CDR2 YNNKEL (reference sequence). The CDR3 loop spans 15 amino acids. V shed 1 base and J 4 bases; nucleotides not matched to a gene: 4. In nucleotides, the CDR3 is TGTGCCAGCAGCCAAGGGGACAGGGTAGCCTATGGCTACACCTTC. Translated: CASSQGDRVAYGYTF.

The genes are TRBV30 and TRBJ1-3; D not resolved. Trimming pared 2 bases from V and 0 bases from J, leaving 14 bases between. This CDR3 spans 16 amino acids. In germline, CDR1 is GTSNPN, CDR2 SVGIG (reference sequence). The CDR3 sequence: CAWSPTLFSSGNTIYF. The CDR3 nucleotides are TGTGCCTGGAGTCCTACTCTTTTTAGCTCTGGAAACACCATATATTTT. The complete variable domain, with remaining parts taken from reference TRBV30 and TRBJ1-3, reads SQTIHQWPATLVQPVGSPLSLECTVEGTSNPNLYWYRQAAGRGLQLLFYSVGIGQISSEVPQNLSASRPQDRQFILSSKKLLLSDSGFYLCAWSPTLFSSGNTIYFGEGSWLTVV.

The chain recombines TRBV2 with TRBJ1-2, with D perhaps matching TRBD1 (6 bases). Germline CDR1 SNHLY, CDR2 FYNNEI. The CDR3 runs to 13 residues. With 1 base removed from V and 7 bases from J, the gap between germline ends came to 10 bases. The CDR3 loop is CASSEDRASGYTF. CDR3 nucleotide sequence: TGTGCCAGCAGTGAAGACAGGGCCAGTGGCTACACCTTC.

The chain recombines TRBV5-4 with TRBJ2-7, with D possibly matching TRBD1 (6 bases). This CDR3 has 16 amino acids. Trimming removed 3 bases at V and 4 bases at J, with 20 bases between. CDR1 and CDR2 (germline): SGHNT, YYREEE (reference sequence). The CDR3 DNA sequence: TGTGCCAGCAGCTCCGGACAGTCGCAGGTGGCGTACGAGCAGTACTTC. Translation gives CASSSGQSQVAYEQYF.

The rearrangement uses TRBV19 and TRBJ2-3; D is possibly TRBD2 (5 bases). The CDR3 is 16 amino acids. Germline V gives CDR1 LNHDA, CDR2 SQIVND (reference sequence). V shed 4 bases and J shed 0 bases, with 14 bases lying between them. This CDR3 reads CASSNNRLPSTDTQYF. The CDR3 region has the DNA TGTGCCAGTAGTAATAACAGACTACCAAGCACAGATACGCAGTATTTT.

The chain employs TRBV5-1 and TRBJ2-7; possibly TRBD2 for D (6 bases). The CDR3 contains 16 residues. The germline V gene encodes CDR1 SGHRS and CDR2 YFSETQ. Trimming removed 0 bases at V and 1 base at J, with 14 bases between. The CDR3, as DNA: TGCGCCAGCAGCTTGGCGGGGGACCTGAGTTCCTACGAGCAGTACTTC. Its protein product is CASSLAGDLSSYEQYF.

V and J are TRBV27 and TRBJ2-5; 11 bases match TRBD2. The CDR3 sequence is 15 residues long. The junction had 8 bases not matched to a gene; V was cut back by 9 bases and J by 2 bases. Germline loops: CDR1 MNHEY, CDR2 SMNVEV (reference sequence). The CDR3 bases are TGTGCCAGTACCCCACTAGCGGGGGCACAAGAGACCCAGTACTTC. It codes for CASTPLAGAQETQYF.

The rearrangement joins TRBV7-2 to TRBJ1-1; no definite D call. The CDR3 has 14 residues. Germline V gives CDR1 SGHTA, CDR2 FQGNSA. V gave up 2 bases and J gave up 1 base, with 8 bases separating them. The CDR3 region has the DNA TGTGCCAGCAGCTTACCTACCGCGAACACTGAAGCTTTCTTT. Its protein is CASSLPTANTEAFF.

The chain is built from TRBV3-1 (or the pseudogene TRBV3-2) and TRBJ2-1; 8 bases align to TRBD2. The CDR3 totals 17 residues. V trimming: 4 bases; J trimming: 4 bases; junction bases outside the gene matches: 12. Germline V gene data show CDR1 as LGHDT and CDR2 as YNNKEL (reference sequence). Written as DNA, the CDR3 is TGTGCCAGCAGCCGGTCTGCGGGGGGCCCTAGTTACAATGAGCAGTTCTTC. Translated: CASSRSAGGPSYNEQFF.

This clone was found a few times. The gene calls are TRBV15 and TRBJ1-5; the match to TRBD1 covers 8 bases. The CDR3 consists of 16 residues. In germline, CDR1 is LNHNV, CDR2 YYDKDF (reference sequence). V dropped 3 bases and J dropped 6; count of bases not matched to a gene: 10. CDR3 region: CATSSLGQGASQPQHF. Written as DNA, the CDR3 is TGTGCCACCAGCAGCCTCGGGCAGGGGGCTTCTCAGCCCCAGCATTTT.

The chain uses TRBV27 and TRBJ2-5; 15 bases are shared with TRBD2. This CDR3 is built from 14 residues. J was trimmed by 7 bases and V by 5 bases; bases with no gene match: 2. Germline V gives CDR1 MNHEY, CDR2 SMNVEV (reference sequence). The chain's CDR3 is CASSKGLAGGTQYF. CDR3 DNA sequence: TGTGCCAGCAGTAAGGGACTAGCGGGAGGGACCCAGTACTTC.

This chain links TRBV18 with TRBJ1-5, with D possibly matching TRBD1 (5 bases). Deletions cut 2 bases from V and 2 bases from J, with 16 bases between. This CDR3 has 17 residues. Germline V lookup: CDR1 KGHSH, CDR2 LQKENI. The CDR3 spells CASSPKAGSTGNQPQHF. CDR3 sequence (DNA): TGTGCCAGCTCACCAAAGGCAGGGTCGACGGGCAATCAGCCCCAGCATTTT.

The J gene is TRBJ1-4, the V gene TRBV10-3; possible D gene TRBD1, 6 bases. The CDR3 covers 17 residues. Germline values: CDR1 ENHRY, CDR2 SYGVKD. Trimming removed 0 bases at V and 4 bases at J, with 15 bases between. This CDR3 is CAISESSRQADNEKLFF. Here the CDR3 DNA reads TGTGCCATCAGTGAGTCGTCCCGACAGGCCGATAATGAAAAACTGTTTTTT.

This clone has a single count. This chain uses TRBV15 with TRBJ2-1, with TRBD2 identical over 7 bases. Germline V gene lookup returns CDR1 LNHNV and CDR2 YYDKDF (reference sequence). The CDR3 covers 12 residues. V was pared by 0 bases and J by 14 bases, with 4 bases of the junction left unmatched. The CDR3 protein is CATSRDHRGEFF. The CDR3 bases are TGTGCCACCAGCAGAGATCACCGGGGGGAGTTCTTC. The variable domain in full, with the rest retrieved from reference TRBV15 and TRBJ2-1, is DAMVIQNPRYQVTQFGKPVTLSCSQTLNHNVMYWYQQKSSQAPKLLFHYYDKDFNNEADTPDNFQSRRPNTSFCFLDIRSPGLGDTAMYLCATSRDHRGEFFGPGTRLTVL.

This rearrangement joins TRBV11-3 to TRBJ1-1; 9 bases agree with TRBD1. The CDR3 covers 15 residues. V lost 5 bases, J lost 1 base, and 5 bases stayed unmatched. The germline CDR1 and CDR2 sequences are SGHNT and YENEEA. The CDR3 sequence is CASSGRQGGNTEAFF. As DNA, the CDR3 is TGTGCCAGCAGCGGCAGACAGGGGGGGAACACTGAAGCTTTCTTT.

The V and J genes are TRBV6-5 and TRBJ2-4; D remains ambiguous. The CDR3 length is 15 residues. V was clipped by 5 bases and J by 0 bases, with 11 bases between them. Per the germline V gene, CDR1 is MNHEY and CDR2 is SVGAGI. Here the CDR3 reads CASSTQSLAKNIQYF. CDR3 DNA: TGTGCCAGCAGTACACAGTCCCTAGCCAAAAACATTCAGTACTTC.

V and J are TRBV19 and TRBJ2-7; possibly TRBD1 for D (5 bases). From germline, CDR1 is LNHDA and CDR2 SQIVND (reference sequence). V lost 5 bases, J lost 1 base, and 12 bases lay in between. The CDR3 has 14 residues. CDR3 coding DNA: TGTGCCAGTAGTTGGCAGGGTGGATCCTACGAGCAGTACTTC. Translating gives CASSWQGGSYEQYF.

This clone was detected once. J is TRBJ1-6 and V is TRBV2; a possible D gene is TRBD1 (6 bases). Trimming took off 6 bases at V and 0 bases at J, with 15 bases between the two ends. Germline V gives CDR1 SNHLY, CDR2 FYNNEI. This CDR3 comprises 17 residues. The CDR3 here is CASRKTGGGSYNSPLHF. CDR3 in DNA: TGTGCCAGCAGGAAGACAGGTGGTGGCTCCTATAATTCACCCCTCCACTTT. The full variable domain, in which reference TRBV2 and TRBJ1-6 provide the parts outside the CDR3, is EPEVTQTPSHQVTQMGQEVILRCVPISNHLYFYWYRQILGQKVEFLVSFYNNEISEKSEIFDDQFSVERPDGSNFTLKIRSTKLEDSAMYFCASRKTGGGSYNSPLHFGNGTRLTVT.

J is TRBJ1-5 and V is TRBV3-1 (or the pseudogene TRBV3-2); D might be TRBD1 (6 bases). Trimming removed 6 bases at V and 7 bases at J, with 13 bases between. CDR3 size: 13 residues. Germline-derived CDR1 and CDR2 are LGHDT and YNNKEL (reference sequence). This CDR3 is CASSSGARQPQHF. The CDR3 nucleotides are TGTGCCAGCAGTTCAGGGGCGAGGCAGCCCCAGCATTTT.

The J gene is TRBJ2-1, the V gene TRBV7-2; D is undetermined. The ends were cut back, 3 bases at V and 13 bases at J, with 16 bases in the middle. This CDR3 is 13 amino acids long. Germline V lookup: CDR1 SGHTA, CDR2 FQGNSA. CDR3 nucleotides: TGTGCCAGCAGCTTTCCCCAGGTCCCGCCACAGTTCTTC. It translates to CASSFPQVPPQFF.

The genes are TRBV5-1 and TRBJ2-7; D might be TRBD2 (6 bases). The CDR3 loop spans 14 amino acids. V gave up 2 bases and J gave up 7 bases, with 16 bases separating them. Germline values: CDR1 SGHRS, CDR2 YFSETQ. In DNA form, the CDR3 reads TGCGCCAGCAGCTTCTACGCCCGGAGGGGAGAGCAGTACTTC. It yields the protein CASSFYARRGEQYF.

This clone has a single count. The CDR3 DNA is TGTGCCAGCTCCCTGAAGCGGGGAACCTACGAGCAGTACTTC. This encodes CASSLKRGTYEQYF. The chain has TRBV6-5 and TRBJ2-7; 7 nucleotides align to TRBD2. The CDR3 spans 14 residues. J gave up 2 bases and V 8 bases, and 9 bases lay outside the gene matches. The germline CDR1 and CDR2 sequences are MNHEY and SVGAGI.